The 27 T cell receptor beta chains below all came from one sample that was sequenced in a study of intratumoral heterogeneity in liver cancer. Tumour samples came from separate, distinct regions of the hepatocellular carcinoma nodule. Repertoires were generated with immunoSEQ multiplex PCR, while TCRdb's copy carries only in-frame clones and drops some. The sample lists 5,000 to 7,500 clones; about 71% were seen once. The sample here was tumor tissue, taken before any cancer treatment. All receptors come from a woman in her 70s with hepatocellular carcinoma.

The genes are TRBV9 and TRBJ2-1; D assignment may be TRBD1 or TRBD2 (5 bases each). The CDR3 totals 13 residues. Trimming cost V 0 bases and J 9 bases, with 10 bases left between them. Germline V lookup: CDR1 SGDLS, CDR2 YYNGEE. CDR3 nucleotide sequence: TGTGCCAGCAGCGTAGATGGGGCGGGTGAGCAGTTCTTC. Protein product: CASSVDGAGEQFF.

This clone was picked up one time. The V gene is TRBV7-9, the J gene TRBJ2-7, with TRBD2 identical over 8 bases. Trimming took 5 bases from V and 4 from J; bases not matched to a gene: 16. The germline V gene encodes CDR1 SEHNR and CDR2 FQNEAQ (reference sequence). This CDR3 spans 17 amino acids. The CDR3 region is CASSLFGSGTGGYEQYF. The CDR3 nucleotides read TGTGCCAGCAGCCTCTTCGGTAGCGGGACTGGTGGTTACGAGCAGTACTTC.

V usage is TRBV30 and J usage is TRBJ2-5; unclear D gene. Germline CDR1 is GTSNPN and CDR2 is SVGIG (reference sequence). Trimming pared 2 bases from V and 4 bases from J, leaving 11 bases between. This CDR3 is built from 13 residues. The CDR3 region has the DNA TGTGCCTGGAGTCAAGGTTCGGTAGAGACCCAGTACTTC. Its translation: CAWSQGSVETQYF.

In DNA form, the CDR3 reads TGCAGTGCTCCTTACAATGAGCAGTTCTTC. This translates into CSAPYNEQFF. The chain couples TRBV20-1 to TRBJ2-1; D uncertain. CDR1 DFQATT and CDR2 SNEGSKA come from the germline V gene (reference sequence). The CDR3 totals 10 residues. Trimming left V 5 bases short and J 4 bases short, with 3 bases between.

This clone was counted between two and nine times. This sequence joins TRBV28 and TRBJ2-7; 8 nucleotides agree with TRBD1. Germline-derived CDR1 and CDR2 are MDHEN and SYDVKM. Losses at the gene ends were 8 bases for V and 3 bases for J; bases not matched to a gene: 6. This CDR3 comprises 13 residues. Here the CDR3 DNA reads TGTGCCAGCCGGTCGGACAGGGTCTACGAGCAGTACTTC. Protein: CASRSDRVYEQYF. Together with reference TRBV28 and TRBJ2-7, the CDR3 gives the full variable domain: DVKVTQSSRYLVKRTGEKVFLECVQDMDHENMFWYRQDPGLGLRLIYFSYDVKMKEKGDIPEGYSVSREKKERFSLILESASTNQTSMYLCASRSDRVYEQYFGPGTRLTVT.

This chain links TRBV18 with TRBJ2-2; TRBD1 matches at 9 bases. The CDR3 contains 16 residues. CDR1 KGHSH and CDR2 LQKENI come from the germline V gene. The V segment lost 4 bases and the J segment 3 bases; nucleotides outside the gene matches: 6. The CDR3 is CASSLPGQGDTGELFF. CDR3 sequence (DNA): TGTGCCAGCTCACTGCCGGGACAGGGTGACACCGGGGAGCTGTTTTTT.

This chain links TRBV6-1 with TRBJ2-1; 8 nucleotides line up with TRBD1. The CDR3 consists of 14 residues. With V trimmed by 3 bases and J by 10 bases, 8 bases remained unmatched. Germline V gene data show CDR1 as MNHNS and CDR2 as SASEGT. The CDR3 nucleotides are TGTGCCAGCAGTGACCCAGACAGGGGACGGGAGCAGTTCTTC. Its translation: CASSDPDRGREQFF.

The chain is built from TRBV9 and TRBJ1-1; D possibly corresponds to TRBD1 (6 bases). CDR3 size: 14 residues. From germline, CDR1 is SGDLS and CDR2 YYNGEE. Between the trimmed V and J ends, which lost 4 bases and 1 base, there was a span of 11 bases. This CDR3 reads CASSPMGQNTEAFF. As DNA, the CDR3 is TGTGCCAGCAGCCCCATGGGACAGAACACTGAAGCTTTCTTT.

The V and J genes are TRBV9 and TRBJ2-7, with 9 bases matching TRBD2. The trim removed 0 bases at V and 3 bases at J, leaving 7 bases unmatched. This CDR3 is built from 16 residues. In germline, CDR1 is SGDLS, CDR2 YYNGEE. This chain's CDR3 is CASSVGRLAGNYEQYF. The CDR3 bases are TGTGCCAGCAGCGTAGGCAGGCTAGCGGGGAACTACGAGCAGTACTTC.

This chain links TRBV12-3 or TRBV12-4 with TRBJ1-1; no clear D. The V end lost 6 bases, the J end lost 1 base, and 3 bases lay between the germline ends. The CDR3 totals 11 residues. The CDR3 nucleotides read TGTGCCAGCAGATGGAACACTGAAGCTTTCTTT. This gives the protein CASRWNTEAFF.

CDR3 nucleotides: TGCGCCAGCAGCTCCGCGACTAGCGTATTCGATACGCAGTATTTT. It translates to CASSSATSVFDTQYF. J is TRBJ2-3 and V is TRBV5-1, with 8 positions matching TRBD2. Unmatched junction bases numbered 9, after V lost 3 bases and J lost 6 bases. Germline lookup yields CDR1 SGHRS and CDR2 YFSETQ. The CDR3 has 15 amino acids. The variable domain in full, completed from reference TRBV5-1 and TRBJ2-3, reads KAGVTQTPRYLIKTRGQQVTLSCSPISGHRSVSWYQQTPGQGLQFLFEYFSETQRNKGNFPGRFSGRQFSNSRSEMNVSTLELGDSALYLCASSSATSVFDTQYFGPGTRLTVL.

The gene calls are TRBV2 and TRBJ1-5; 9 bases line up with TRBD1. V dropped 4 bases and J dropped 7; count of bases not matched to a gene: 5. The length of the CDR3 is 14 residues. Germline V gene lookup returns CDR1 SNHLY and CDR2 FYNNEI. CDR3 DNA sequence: TGTGCCAGCAGTGTGGCGACAGGGGGGCAGCCCCAGCATTTT. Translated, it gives CASSVATGGQPQHF.

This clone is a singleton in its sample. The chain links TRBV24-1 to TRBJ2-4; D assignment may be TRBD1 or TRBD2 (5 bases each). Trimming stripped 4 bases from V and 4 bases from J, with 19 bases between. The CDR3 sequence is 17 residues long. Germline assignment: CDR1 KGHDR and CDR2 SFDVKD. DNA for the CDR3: TGTGCCACCAGTGAGGCGCGTCGAAGCGGACAAAAAAACATTCAGTACTTC. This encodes CATSEARRSGQKNIQYF.

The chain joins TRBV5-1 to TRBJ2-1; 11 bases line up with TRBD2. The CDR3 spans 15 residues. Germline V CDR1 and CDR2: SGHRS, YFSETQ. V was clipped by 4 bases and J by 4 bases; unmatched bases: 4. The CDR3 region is CASSLTSGGYNEQFF. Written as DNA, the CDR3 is TGCGCCAGCAGCCTTACTAGCGGGGGTTACAATGAGCAGTTCTTC.

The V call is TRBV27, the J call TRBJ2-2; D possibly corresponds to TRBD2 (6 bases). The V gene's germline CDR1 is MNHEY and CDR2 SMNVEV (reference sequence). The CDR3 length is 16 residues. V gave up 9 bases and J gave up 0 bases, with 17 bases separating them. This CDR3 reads CASRLGGPSNTGELFF. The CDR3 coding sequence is TGTGCCAGTCGACTGGGGGGTCCCTCGAACACCGGGGAGCTGTTTTTT.

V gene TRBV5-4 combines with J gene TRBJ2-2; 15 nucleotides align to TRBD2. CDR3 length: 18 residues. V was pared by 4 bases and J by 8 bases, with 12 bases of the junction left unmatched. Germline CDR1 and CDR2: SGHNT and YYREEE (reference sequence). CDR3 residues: CASSVPGLAGGPTGELFF. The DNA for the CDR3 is TGTGCCAGCAGCGTACCTGGACTAGCGGGAGGGCCAACGGGGGAGCTGTTTTTT.

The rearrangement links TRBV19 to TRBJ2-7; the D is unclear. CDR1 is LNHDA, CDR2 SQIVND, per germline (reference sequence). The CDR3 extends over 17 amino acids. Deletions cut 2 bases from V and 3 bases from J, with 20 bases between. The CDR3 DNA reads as TGTGCCAGTAGTATAAAAATGACGGAACCTATGATCTACGAGCAGTACTTC. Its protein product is CASSIKMTEPMIYEQYF.

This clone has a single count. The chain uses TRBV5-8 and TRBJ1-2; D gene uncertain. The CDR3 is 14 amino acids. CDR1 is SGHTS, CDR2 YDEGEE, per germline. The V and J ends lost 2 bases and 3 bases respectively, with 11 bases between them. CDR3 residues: CASSFRRVYYGYTF. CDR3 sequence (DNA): TGTGCCAGCAGCTTCCGAAGGGTTTACTATGGCTACACCTTC. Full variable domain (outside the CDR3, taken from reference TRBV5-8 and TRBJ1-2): EAGVTQSPTHLIKTRGQQATLRCSPISGHTSVYWYQQALGLGLQFLLWYDEGEERNRGNFPPRFSGRQFPNYSSELNVNALELEDSALYLCASSFRRVYYGYTFGSGTRLTVV.

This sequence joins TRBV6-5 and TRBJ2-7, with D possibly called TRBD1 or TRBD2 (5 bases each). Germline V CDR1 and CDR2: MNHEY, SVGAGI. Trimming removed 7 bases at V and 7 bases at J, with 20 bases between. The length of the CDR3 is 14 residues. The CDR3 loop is CASILGTSGGEQYF. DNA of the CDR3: TGTGCCAGCATTCTCGGGACCTCCGGTGGGGAGCAGTACTTC.

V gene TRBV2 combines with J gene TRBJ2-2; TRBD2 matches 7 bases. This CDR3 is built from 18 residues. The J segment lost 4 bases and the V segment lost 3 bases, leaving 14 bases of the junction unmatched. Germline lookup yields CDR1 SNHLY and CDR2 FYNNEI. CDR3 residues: CASSEGLAEIIGTGELFF. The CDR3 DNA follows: TGTGCCAGCAGTGAGGGCCTAGCGGAGATAATCGGCACCGGGGAGCTGTTTTTT.

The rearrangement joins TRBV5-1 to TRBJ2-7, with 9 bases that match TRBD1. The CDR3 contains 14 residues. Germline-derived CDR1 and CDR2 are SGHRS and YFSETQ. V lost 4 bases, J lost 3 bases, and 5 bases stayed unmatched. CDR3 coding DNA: TGCGCCAGCAGCACCGGGACAGGGAACTACGAGCAGTACTTC. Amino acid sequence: CASSTGTGNYEQYF.

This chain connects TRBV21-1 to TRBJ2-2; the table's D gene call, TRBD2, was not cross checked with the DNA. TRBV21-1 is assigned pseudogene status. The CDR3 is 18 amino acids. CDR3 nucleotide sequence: TGTGCCAGCAGCAAAGGTAGCGGAGCGAAATTAGTCGTCGGGGAGCTGTTTTTT. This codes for CASSKGSGAKLVVGELFF.

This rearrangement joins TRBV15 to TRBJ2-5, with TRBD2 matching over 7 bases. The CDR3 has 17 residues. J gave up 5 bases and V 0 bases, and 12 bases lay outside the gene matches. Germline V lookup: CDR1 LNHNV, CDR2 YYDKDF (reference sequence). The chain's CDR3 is CATSRDLNSGLVETQYF. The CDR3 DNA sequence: TGTGCCACCAGCAGAGATCTGAATAGCGGGCTGGTCGAGACCCAGTACTTC.

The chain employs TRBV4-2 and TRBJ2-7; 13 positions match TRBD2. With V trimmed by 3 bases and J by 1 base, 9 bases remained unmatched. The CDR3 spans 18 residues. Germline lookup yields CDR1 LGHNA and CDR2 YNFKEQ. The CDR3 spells CASSHHKGLAGESYEQYF. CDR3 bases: TGTGCCAGCAGCCACCACAAAGGACTAGCGGGAGAGTCCTACGAGCAGTACTTC.

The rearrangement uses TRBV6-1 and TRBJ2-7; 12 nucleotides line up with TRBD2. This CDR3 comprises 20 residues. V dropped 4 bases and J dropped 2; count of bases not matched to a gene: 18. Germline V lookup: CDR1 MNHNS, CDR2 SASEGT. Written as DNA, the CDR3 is TGTGCCAGCAGTGCGTCGGGGCTCCTAGCGGGAGGGCCGCTAACCTACGAGCAGTACTTC. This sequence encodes CASSASGLLAGGPLTYEQYF.

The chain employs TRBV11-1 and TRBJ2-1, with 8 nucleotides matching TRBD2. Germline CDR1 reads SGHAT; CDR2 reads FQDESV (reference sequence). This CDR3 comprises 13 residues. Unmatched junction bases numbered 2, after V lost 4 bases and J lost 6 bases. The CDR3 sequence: CASSSGLANEQFF. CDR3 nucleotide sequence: TGTGCCAGCAGCTCAGGACTAGCCAATGAGCAGTTCTTC.

The CDR3 DNA sequence: TGTGCCAGCAGCTTAGAGGGAAGCACCGGGGAGCTGTTTTTT. This codes for CASSLEGSTGELFF. This sequence joins TRBV7-9 and TRBJ2-2, with no clear D. The CDR3 is 14 amino acids. Trimming stripped 1 base from V and 4 bases from J, with 7 bases between. Germline-derived CDR1 and CDR2 are SEHNR and FQNEAQ (reference sequence).